These T cell receptor beta chains were read from a single sample in a study of cytomegalovirus exposure and HLA in healthy donors. Sequenced by immunoSEQ multiplex PCR; TCRdb stores in-frame clones only, minus some. The table records some 150,000 clones, 85% to 90% of them present only once. Specimen: PBMCs. Source of these receptors: a woman in her 30s in good health and CMV-seronegative. CDR3s include the opening cysteine and the closing phenylalanine or tryptophan. The D gene is left open where the match is weak. Size values are once, few and many counts, or a class for expanded clones, and some rows have none.

j_call | d_call | clone_size | v_call | cdr3_aa | cdr3_nt
TRBJ1-5 | NA | NA | TRBV5-1 | CASSSRTLHSPILSNQPQHF | TGCGCCAGCAGCTCCAGGACACTCCACTCCCCAATCCTTAGCAATCAGCCCCAGCATTTT
TRBJ2-7 | TRBD1 | NA | TRBV5-4 | CASSLPPGQGAYEQYF | TGTGCCAGCAGCTTGCCGCCGGGACAGGGGGCCTACGAGCAGTACTTC
TRBJ2-4 | TRBD2 | NA | TRBV5-6 | CASSFSGLAGGLKNIQYF | TGTGCCAGCAGCTTCTCGGGACTAGCGGGGGGACTCAAAAACATTCAGTACTTC
TRBJ2-1 | TRBD1 | NA | TRBV5-4 | CASSLQDRGVSEQFF | TGTGCCAGCAGCTTGCAGGACAGGGGTGTGAGCGAGCAGTTCTTC
TRBJ1-1 | TRBD1 | NA | TRBV28 | CASSSRRTGGGTEAFF | TGTGCCAGCAGTTCGCGGCGGACAGGGGGCGGCACTGAAGCTTTCTTT
TRBJ2-6 | TRBD1 | NA | TRBV5-1 | CASSTGDSGANVLTF | TGCGCCAGCAGCACAGGGGACTCTGGGGCCAACGTCCTGACTTTC
TRBJ1-1 | NA | NA | TRBV6-5 | CASSSQKNTEAFF | TGTGCCAGCAGTTCACAGAAGAACACTGAAGCTTTCTTT
TRBJ1-5 | TRBD1 | NA | TRBV12-5 | CASGLVPDRGGNQPQHF | TGTGCTAGTGGTTTGGTACCCGACAGGGGGGGCAATCAGCCCCAGCATTTT
TRBJ2-1 | TRBD2 | few | TRBV6-4 | CASSPLAGDSNEQFF | TGTGCCAGCAGCCCTCTAGCGGGGGATTCCAATGAGCAGTTCTTC
TRBJ2-7 | TRBD2 | NA | TRBV7-2 | CASSFQGTSTEQYF | TGTGCCAGCAGCTTTCAAGGGACTAGCACCGAGCAGTACTTC
TRBJ2-2 | TRBD1 | NA | TRBV18 | CASSPVQGAQSTGELFF | TGTGCCAGCTCACCAGTCCAGGGGGCGCAATCCACCGGGGAGCTGTTTTTT
TRBJ2-5 | TRBD2 | once | TRBV5-6 | CASSAGLAGGGTQYF | TGTGCCAGCAGCGCGGGACTAGCGGGGGGCGGGACCCAGTACTTC
TRBJ2-6 | NA | NA | TRBV7-9 | CASSLGRGTGANVLTF | TGTGCCAGCAGCTTGGGGCGGGGGACAGGGGCCAACGTCCTGACTTTC
TRBJ2-5 | TRBD2 | NA | TRBV27 | CASSWLAGGGRETQYF | TGTGCCAGCAGTTGGCTAGCGGGAGGCGGGAGGGAGACCCAGTACTTC
TRBJ2-5 | NA | NA | TRBV7-9 | CASSLLEEQVQETQYF | TGTGCCAGCAGCCTTCTCGAGGAACAGGTTCAAGAGACCCAGTACTTC
TRBJ2-7 | TRBD1 | NA | TRBV9 | CASSPDRHYEQYF | TGTGCCAGCAGCCCGGACAGGCACTACGAGCAGTACTTC
TRBJ1-3 | TRBD1 | NA | TRBV6-5 | CASSGDRGSGNTIYF | TGTGCCAGCAGTGGAGACAGGGGCTCTGGAAACACCATATATTTT
TRBJ1-1 | NA | few | TRBV5-6 | CASSQTLRGDTEAFF | TGTGCCAGCAGCCAGACTCTGCGGGGGGACACTGAAGCTTTCTTT
TRBJ2-3 | TRBD2 | NA | TRBV27 | CASSGRTSGSTDTQYF | TGTGCCAGCAGTGGTAGGACTAGCGGCAGCACAGATACGCAGTATTTT
TRBJ2-1 | TRBD1 | NA | TRBV29-1 | CSVSDRGSYNEQFF | TGCAGCGTTTCGGACAGGGGATCCTACAATGAGCAGTTCTTC
TRBJ2-3 | TRBD1 | NA | TRBV11-2 | CASSFPTGGTDTQYF | TGTGCCAGCAGCTTCCCGACAGGGGGCACAGATACGCAGTATTTT
TRBJ1-1 | NA | NA | TRBV28 | CASSIGALNTEAFF | TGTGCCAGCAGCATAGGGGCGTTGAACACTGAAGCTTTCTTT
TRBJ2-1 | TRBD2 | NA | TRBV29-1 | CSVFPPPSTSGGASSYNEQFF | TGCAGCGTTTTTCCACCCCCTTCAACTAGCGGGGGGGCCAGCTCCTACAATGAGCAGTTCTTC
TRBJ2-7 | NA | NA | TRBV6-5 | CASSPGFSPVVEQYF | TGTGCCAGCAGTCCCGGGTTCTCTCCAGTCGTAGAGCAGTACTTC
TRBJ2-3 | TRBD2 | NA | TRBV4-3 | CASSRAGTSGGDTDTQYF | TGCGCCAGCAGCCGGGCAGGGACTAGCGGGGGGGATACAGATACGCAGTATTTT
TRBJ2-7 | NA | NA | TRBV2 | CASSERSSYEQYF | TGTGCCAGCAGTGAACGGAGCTCCTACGAGCAGTACTTC
TRBJ1-6 | NA | NA | TRBV2 | CASSPGEGNSPLHF | TGTGCCAGCAGCCCGGGGGAAGGAAATTCACCCCTCCACTTT
TRBJ2-7 | NA | once | TRBV7-8 | CASSLERWGGTPSF | TGTGCCAGCAGCTTAGAACGGTGGGGCGGGACGCCGTCCTTC
TRBJ1-1 | TRBD1 | NA | TRBV19 | CASTEQGLAFF | TGTGCCAGTACCGAACAGGGGTTAGCTTTCTTT
TRBJ2-4 | NA | NA | TRBV9 | CASSVAEMSAKNIQYF | TGTGCCAGCAGCGTAGCTGAGATGTCGGCCAAAAACATTCAGTACTTC
TRBJ2-3 | TRBD2 | NA | TRBV7-8 | CASSHGTSGNAQYF | TGTGCCAGCAGCCACGGGACTAGCGGGAATGCGCAGTATTTT
TRBJ1-2 | TRBD1 | NA | TRBV6-5 | CASSYLGQLYGYTF | TGTGCCAGCAGTTACTTGGGACAGCTCTATGGCTACACCTTC
TRBJ2-1 | TRBD2 | NA | TRBV5-4 | CASSLDSGASNEQFF | TGTGCCAGCAGCTTGGATAGCGGGGCATCCAATGAGCAGTTCTTC
TRBJ2-4 | NA | NA | TRBV6-5 | CASSWQGAKNIQYF | TGTGCCAGCAGTTGGCAGGGAGCCAAAAACATTCAGTACTTC
TRBJ2-7 | NA | NA | TRBV4-3 | CASSQDTLQGGAYEQYF | TGCGCCAGCAGCCAAGATACGCTCCAGGGTGGGGCCTACGAGCAGTACTTC
TRBJ1-2 | NA | NA | TRBV28 | CASSLTDSYGYTF | TGTGCCAGCAGCCTAACCGACAGTTATGGCTACACCTTC
TRBJ2-1 | TRBD2 | NA | TRBV15 | CATSIAGGNEQFF | TGTGCCACCTCAATAGCGGGAGGCAATGAGCAGTTCTTC
TRBJ2-3 | TRBD2 | NA | TRBV7-2 | CASSLVAGGTDTQYF | TGTGCCAGCAGCTTAGTAGCGGGGGGCACAGATACGCAGTATTTT
TRBJ2-6 | NA | NA | TRBV6-6 | CAVTEASGANVLTF | TGTGCCGTGACAGAAGCCTCTGGGGCCAACGTCCTGACTTTC
TRBJ1-5 | NA | few | TRBV5-4 | CASSLHRSSNQPQHF | TGTGCCAGCAGCTTGCACAGGTCTAGCAATCAGCCCCAGCATTTT
TRBJ2-5 | TRBD2 | NA | TRBV19 | CASSRGLAVDQETQYF | TGTGCCAGTAGTAGAGGACTAGCGGTCGATCAAGAGACCCAGTACTTC
TRBJ1-3 | NA | few | TRBV5-6 | CASSWRGGLYSGNTIYF | TGTGCCAGCAGCTGGAGGGGCGGGCTCTACTCTGGAAACACCATATATTTT
TRBJ2-7 | NA | NA | TRBV5-8 | CASSLGQAIYEQYF | TGTGCCAGCAGCTTGGGACAGGCGATTTACGAGCAGTACTTC
TRBJ1-3 | NA | NA | TRBV4-3 | CASSQVENGRNTIYF | TGCGCCAGCAGCCAAGTGGAGAACGGCCGAAACACCATATATTTT
TRBJ1-3 | TRBD1 | NA | TRBV27 | CASSLRGTGDDTIYF | TGTGCCAGCAGTTTGCGGGGGACAGGGGATGACACCATATATTTT